The 27 T cell receptor beta chains below all came from one sample that was sequenced in a study of cytomegalovirus exposure and HLA in healthy donors. Both 60 Vbeta primers and 13 Jbeta primers went into the PCR. Clones were read by immunoSEQ multiplex PCR, and TCRdb kept only the in-frame ones, dropping some. In the table there are about 150,000 clones, about 78% of which are singletons. Source material: PBMCs. These receptors were collected from a man aged 50-59 years in good health and CMV-seropositive.

Turning to this clone: Other DNA sequences in this specimen translate into the identical CDR3. The chain carries TRBV4-1 and TRBJ1-1, with D uncertain. The V gene lost 0 bases and the J gene lost 8 bases, with 10 bases spanning the gap. This CDR3 is 13 amino acids long. The germline gives CDR1 MGHRA, CDR2 YSYEKL. The CDR3 is CASSQDRGVEAFF. CDR3 in DNA: TGCGCCAGCAGCCAAGATCGCGGGGTCGAAGCTTTCTTT.

This chain uses TRBV7-2 with TRBJ2-6; D possibly corresponds to TRBD2 (6 bases). The germline V gene encodes CDR1 SGHTA and CDR2 FQGNSA. The CDR3 extends over 16 amino acids. The ends were cut back, 1 base at V and 4 bases at J, with 11 bases in the middle. CDR3 region: CASSLVGGVGANVLTF. CDR3 bases: TGTGCCAGCAGCTTAGTGGGGGGAGTAGGGGCCAACGTCCTGACTTTC.

This sequence joins TRBV9 and TRBJ1-6; no definite D call. CDR3 length: 18 residues. Trimming stripped 0 bases from V and 1 base from J, with 14 bases between. Germline V lookup: CDR1 SGDLS, CDR2 YYNGEE. CDR3 sequence: CASSVGQEPGSYNSPLHF. CDR3 sequence (DNA): TGTGCCAGCAGCGTAGGGCAGGAACCTGGTTCCTATAATTCACCCCTCCACTTT.

This chain connects TRBV10-3 to TRBJ2-3, with 8 bases matching TRBD2. Trimming cost V 10 bases and J 4 bases; bases outside gene matches: 16. Germline V gene sequence: CDR1 ENHRY, CDR2 SYGVKD. This CDR3 has 16 residues. DNA for the CDR3: TGTGCCACCCCCCCCAGTTCCGGGAGGGGCCCAGATACGCAGTATTTT. This codes for CATPPSSGRGPDTQYF.

This clone has a handful of counts. The CDR3: CASGGARYGYTF. The CDR3 nucleotides read TGTGCCAGCGGGGGGGCACGCTATGGCTACACCTTC. The rearrangement uses TRBV28 and TRBJ1-2, with a tentative D call TRBD1 (6 bases). CDR1 and CDR2 from the germline V gene are MDHEN and SYDVKM. Deletions cut 8 bases from V and 4 bases from J, with 11 bases between. This CDR3 comprises 12 residues.

The rearrangement links TRBV4-3 to TRBJ2-1, with TRBD1 identical over 8 bases. The CDR3 runs 15 residues. CDR1 and CDR2 from the germline V gene are LGHNA and YSLEER. V was clipped by 4 bases and J by 2 bases; unmatched bases: 4. The DNA for the CDR3 is TGCGCCAGCAGCCCAAGGACAGGGACCTACAATGAGCAGTTCTTC. This encodes CASSPRTGTYNEQFF.

The V and J genes are TRBV5-1 and TRBJ2-5; no firm D call. The assigned J gene may be wrong: the sequence end matches TRBJ2-7 better. Germline loops: CDR1 SGHRS, CDR2 YFSETQ. The CDR3 is 15 residues long. The CDR3 is CASSLGAVRSYEQYF. In DNA form, the CDR3 reads TGCGCCAGCAGCTTGGGTGCGGTTCGATCCTACGAGCAGTACTTC.

The CDR3 protein is CARSIGTTQETQYF. CDR3 nucleotide sequence: TGTGCCAGGAGCATCGGGACTACCCAAGAGACCCAGTACTTC. The chain uses TRBV2 and TRBJ2-5, with 7 bases identical to TRBD2. The CDR3 spans 14 residues. J lost 1 base, V lost 9 bases, and 8 bases had no gene match. Germline values: CDR1 SNHLY, CDR2 FYNNEI.

The V call is TRBV7-9, the J call TRBJ2-2, with TRBD1 as a possible D gene (5 bases). The CDR3 runs to 15 residues. Germline loops: CDR1 SEHNR, CDR2 FQNEAQ (reference sequence). Trimming removed 5 bases from V and 3 bases from J, with 13 bases in between. In DNA form, the CDR3 reads TGTGCCAGCAGCCCCCAGGGTTCGGACACCGGGGAGCTGTTTTTT. Protein: CASSPQGSDTGELFF. Based on the CDR3 plus reference TRBV7-9 and TRBJ2-2, the full variable domain is DTGVSQNPRHKITKRGQNVTFRCDPISEHNRLYWYRQTLGQGPEFLTYFQNEAQLEKSRLLSDRFSAERPKGSFSTLEIQRTEQGDSAMYLCASSPQGSDTGELFFGEGSRLTVL.

The chain employs TRBV6-5 and TRBJ1-6, with TRBD1 matching over 7 bases. The CDR3 covers 16 residues. CDR1 and CDR2 from the germline V gene are MNHEY and SVGAGI. V lost 0 bases and J lost 6; bases outside the gene matches: 5. The CDR3: CASSYSRDRSNSPLHF. CDR3 DNA sequence: TGTGCCAGCAGTTACTCGAGGGACAGAAGTAATTCACCCCTCCACTTT.

The chain has TRBV19 and TRBJ1-1, with a possible D match to TRBD1 (6 bases). Trimming pared 4 bases from V and 1 base from J, leaving 13 bases between. This CDR3 contains 15 residues. Looked up from germline, CDR1 is LNHDA and CDR2 is SQIVND (reference sequence). The CDR3 spells CASSTRGQRNTEAFF. The DNA for the CDR3 is TGTGCCAGTAGTACGCGAGGACAGCGGAACACTGAAGCTTTCTTT.

This clone was detected once. This sequence joins TRBV4-1 and TRBJ1-2; the D is unclear. Germline CDR1 reads MGHRA; CDR2 reads YSYEKL. V lost 4 bases, J lost 5 bases, and 14 bases lay in between. The CDR3 loop spans 14 amino acids. CDR3 sequence: CASSPPEGGYGYTF. CDR3 nucleotides: TGCGCCAGCAGCCCCCCTGAGGGAGGTTATGGCTACACCTTC.

The rearrangement links TRBV9 to TRBJ1-3, with D perhaps TRBD1 (5 bases). Trimming removed 4 bases from V and 0 bases from J, with 11 bases in between. The length of the CDR3 is 15 residues. Germline lookup yields CDR1 SGDLS and CDR2 YYNGEE. CDR3 in amino acids: CASSSRGSSGNTIYF. The DNA of the CDR3 is TGTGCCAGCAGCTCCCGGGGGTCCTCTGGAAACACCATATATTTT.

The V and J genes are TRBV4-1 and TRBJ2-7, with D unclear. CDR3 length equals 11 residues. Germline V gives CDR1 MGHRA, CDR2 YSYEKL. The V end lost 2 bases, the J end lost 6 bases, and 5 bases lay between the germline ends. DNA of the CDR3: TGCGCCAGCAGCCAATATTCCGAGCAGTACTTC. Its protein product is CASSQYSEQYF.

V is TRBV5-8 and J is TRBJ2-1; 10 positions agree with TRBD1. CDR3 length: 19 amino acids. V lost 4 bases, J lost 0 bases, and 13 bases stayed unmatched. The germline gives CDR1 SGHTS, CDR2 YDEGEE. The CDR3 loop is CASSPGQGLLLSSYNEQFF. CDR3 nucleotides: TGTGCCAGCAGCCCGGGACAGGGGCTACTCCTGAGCTCCTACAATGAGCAGTTCTTC.

This clone qualifies as medium-sized. The sample carries other DNA sequences with the same CDR3. CDR3 bases: TGTGCCAGCAGCAGGACAGGGGACTCGGCCAATGAGCAGTTCTTC. It codes for CASSRTGDSANEQFF. The genes are TRBV6-1 and TRBJ2-1; 9 nucleotides align to TRBD1. The CDR3 has 15 amino acids. Germline loops: CDR1 MNHNS, CDR2 SASEGT. V shed 6 bases, J shed 6 bases, and the junction held 9 bases outside the gene matches.

The table lists this clone with a count of one. For the CDR3, the DNA is TGTGCCAGCAGCTTGCGGGAGCCGTCCCACGAGCAGTACTTC. Translated, it gives CASSLREPSHEQYF. This rearrangement joins TRBV5-5 to TRBJ2-7; TRBD2 might be the D (6 bases). The CDR3 is 14 residues long. Germline CDR1 SGHKS, CDR2 YYEKEE (reference sequence). V was clipped by 1 base and J by 5 bases, with 13 bases between them.

This chain links TRBV7-2 with TRBJ2-7; TRBD2 aligns across 9 bases. This CDR3 has 17 residues. CDR1 is SGHTA and CDR2 is FQGNSA in the germline V gene. V dropped 2 bases and J dropped 7; count of bases not matched to a gene: 15. The CDR3 reads CASSLSFAGGPTGEQYF. The CDR3 coding sequence is TGTGCCAGCAGCTTATCGTTTGCGGGAGGGCCGACTGGTGAGCAGTACTTC.

V gene TRBV14 combines with J gene TRBJ1-2, with D hard to call. The V gene lost 0 bases and the J gene lost 8 bases, with 7 bases spanning the gap. The CDR3 spans 12 residues. Germline V CDR1 and CDR2: SGHDN, FVKESK. CDR3 in DNA: TGTGCCAGCAGCCAAGATCGGGGAGGCTACACCTTC. Encoded protein: CASSQDRGGYTF.

V usage is TRBV2 and J usage is TRBJ2-5; 9 nucleotides match TRBD1. The CDR3 totals 15 residues. Losses at the gene ends were 6 bases for V and 5 bases for J; bases not matched to a gene: 10. The germline CDR1 and CDR2 sequences are SNHLY and FYNNEI. DNA for the CDR3: TGTGCCAGCAGCCGACGACAGGGGGGCCAGGAGACCCAGTACTTC. This sequence encodes CASSRRQGGQETQYF.

The chain couples TRBV4-3 to TRBJ2-7; TRBD1 is a possible D gene (5 bases). There are 14 residues in the CDR3. CDR1 and CDR2 (germline): LGHNA, YSLEER. Trimming took 4 bases from V and 3 from J, leaving 13 bases between them. Here the CDR3 DNA reads TGCGCCAGCAGCCCGCGGACACAGAACTACGAGCAGTACTTC. Protein product: CASSPRTQNYEQYF.

This chain links TRBV5-6 with TRBJ1-6; the D gene is possibly TRBD1 (6 bases). Germline CDR1 SGHDT, CDR2 YYEEEE. The length of the CDR3 is 14 residues. V gave up 4 bases and J gave up 9 bases, with 14 bases separating them. CDR3 in amino acids: CASSVGQFGSPLHF. The DNA for the CDR3 is TGTGCCAGCAGCGTCGGACAGTTCGGTTCACCCCTCCACTTT.

V usage is TRBV7-6 and J usage is TRBJ1-5; 9 nucleotides agree with TRBD1. J lost 6 bases, V lost 1 base, and 4 bases had no gene match. This CDR3 spans 15 amino acids. CDR1 and CDR2 from the germline V gene are SGHVS and FNYEAQ. The CDR3 sequence is CASSLEQGARQPQHF. The CDR3 region has the DNA TGTGCCAGCAGCTTAGAACAGGGGGCTCGTCAGCCCCAGCATTTT.

This clone was seen a handful of times. This chain joins TRBV23-1 and TRBJ1-2, with 8 bases fitting TRBD1. TRBV23-1 is an ORF for which the function is uncertain. With 6 bases clipped from V and 5 bases from J, the junction kept 14 bases outside the gene matches. This CDR3 is built from 16 residues. CDR3 sequence reads: CASSQDDPTGDYGYTF. As DNA, the CDR3 is TGCGCCAGCAGCCAAGACGACCCGACAGGGGATTATGGCTACACCTTC.

The rearrangement links TRBV7-8 to TRBJ2-5; D is undetermined. The CDR3 is made up of 13 amino acids. CDR1 is SGHVS and CDR2 is FQNEAQ in the germline V gene. The ends were cut back, 4 bases at V and 5 bases at J, with 11 bases in the middle. The CDR3 region has the DNA TGTGCCAGCAGCTCCTCCCACGGGGAGACCCAGTACTTC. As protein: CASSSSHGETQYF.

V is TRBV10-3 and J is TRBJ2-7, with 9 bases that match TRBD1. Germline CDR1 is ENHRY and CDR2 is SYGVKD. The CDR3 sequence is 13 residues long. V was pared by 10 bases and J by 2 bases, with 6 bases of the junction left unmatched. CDR3 bases: TGTGCCACGTCCGGGACAGGGACCTACGAGCAGTACTTC. It codes for CATSGTGTYEQYF.

About this clone: Distinct nucleotide sequences in the sample also encode this CDR3. The V gene is TRBV5-1, the J gene TRBJ1-2; D is unresolved. CDR1 is SGHRS, CDR2 YFSETQ, per germline. The CDR3 consists of 12 residues. V gave up 4 bases and J gave up 4 bases, with 8 bases separating them. For the CDR3, the DNA is TGCGCCAGCAGCCCCGATAGCTATGGCTACACCTTC. Translated, it gives CASSPDSYGYTF.